This record looks at one T cell receptor beta chain sequence and its context. The antigen is not known. Subjects aged 18 to 65 presented with newly diagnosed hyperthyroidism of less than 2 months' duration. Clinical symptoms, serum thyroxine and TRAb, thyroid ultrasound and orbital computed tomography were used for the diagnoses. It was RNA transcripts that yielded the amplified TCR beta CDR3 regions. During a first-round RT-PCR of the TCR CDR3, the HTBI primer set was used. TCRdb recomputed calls from the multiplex PCR reads with MiXCR, one row per CDR3 protein. The table has roughly 300,000 distinct CDR3 sequences, around a sixth seen once; the top ten hold about 49%. The sample originates from a study of T cells in Graves' hyperthyroidism and ophthalmopathy. About the study: Peripheral blood was drawn at first diagnosis, prior to all treatment. Overall study findings and caveats: Most thyroid-expanded clonotypes above 0.001 were also found in blood.

The CDR3 extends over 13 amino acids. The germline gives CDR1 MGHRA, CDR2 YSYEKL. V trimming: 4 bases; J trimming: 7 bases; junction bases outside the gene matches: 5. The sequence derives from a woman aged 45-65 years with Graves' hyperthyroidism. This chain joins TRBV4-1 and TRBJ1-1, with 8 bases fitting TRBD1. The sample was blood. The CDR3 is CASSRDRGYEAFF. The CDR3 DNA reads as TGCGCCAGCAGCCGAGACAGGGGTTATGAAGCTTTCTTT.